One and the same sample provided the 24 T cell receptor beta chains below, sequenced in a study of graft-versus-host responses after intestinal transplantation. Here immunoSEQ multiplex PCR was the method, and the copy in TCRdb shows in-frame clones only, minus some. The sample holds some 70,000 clones, roughly 92% seen once. Sequencing was performed on bone marrow, taken approximately 740 days after intestinal transplantation. These receptors were obtained from a human patient who received an intestinal transplant, so some T cells may come from the graft donor.

The chain uses TRBV6-6 and TRBJ2-1; D perhaps matches TRBD2 (7 bases). CDR1 is MNHNY, CDR2 SVGAGI, per germline (reference sequence). V gave up 3 bases and J gave up 4 bases, with 13 bases separating them. CDR3 length equals 15 residues. In nucleotides, the CDR3 is TGTGCCAGCAGTTATGGCGGGGGCAGTTACAATGAGCAGTTCTTC. It encodes CASSYGGGSYNEQFF.

The chain has TRBV5-1 and TRBJ1-1; D remains ambiguous. Per the germline V gene, CDR1 is SGHRS and CDR2 is YFSETQ. The CDR3 totals 14 residues. V was shortened by 3 bases and J by 5 bases, with 14 bases between the two germline ends. The CDR3 region is CASSWKGKDTEAFF. The CDR3 coding sequence is TGCGCCAGCAGCTGGAAAGGGAAGGATACTGAAGCTTTCTTT.

This sequence joins TRBV6-5 and TRBJ1-5; D uncertain. The V gene lost 2 bases and the J gene lost 4 bases, with 6 bases spanning the gap. Germline V lookup: CDR1 MNHEY, CDR2 SVGAGI. There are 13 residues in the CDR3. The chain's CDR3 is CASSYMENQPQHF. The CDR3 DNA reads TGTGCCAGCAGTTACATGGAAAATCAGCCCCAGCATTTT.

This clone came up once. This rearrangement joins TRBV5-4 to TRBJ2-3; 9 positions agree with TRBD2. Germline loops: CDR1 SGHNT, CDR2 YYREEE (reference sequence). V was clipped by 1 base and J by 4 bases; unmatched bases: 10. The CDR3 spans 17 residues. The CDR3 sequence: CASSLIAGVAGSDTQYF. DNA of the CDR3: TGTGCCAGCAGCTTGATAGCGGGGGTAGCAGGGTCAGATACGCAGTATTTT. The full variable domain, with the rest looked up from reference TRBV5-4 and TRBJ2-3, is ETGVTQSPTHLIKTRGQQVTLRCSSQSGHNTVSWYQQALGQGPQFIFQYYREEENGRGNFPPRFSGLQFPNYSSELNVNALELDDSALYLCASSLIAGVAGSDTQYFGPGTRLTVL.

Only a few counts were recorded for this clone. The rearrangement uses TRBV6-5 and TRBJ2-7; D gene ambiguous. V was trimmed by 2 bases and J by 6 bases, leaving 8 bases between them. There are 12 residues in the CDR3. CDR1 and CDR2 (germline): MNHEY, SVGAGI. The CDR3 DNA sequence: TGTGCCAGCAGTTACCCCTCAGCCGAGCAGTACTTC. It codes for CASSYPSAEQYF.

This chain joins TRBV6-5 and TRBJ2-3; D is uncertain. Germline V CDR1 and CDR2: MNHEY, SVGAGI. The CDR3 consists of 12 residues. V was cut by 6 bases and J by 5 bases, with 9 bases left in between. The CDR3 DNA reads as TGTGCCAGCAGCAATAAAAGAGATACGCAGTATTTT. It codes for CASSNKRDTQYF.

The chain uses TRBV9 and TRBJ1-2; D gene uncertain. Germline V gives CDR1 SGDLS, CDR2 YYNGEE. The CDR3 loop spans 15 amino acids. V lost 3 bases and J lost 4, with 16 bases in between. The CDR3 coding sequence is TGTGCCAGCAGCGCTCACGGGGATAATTTCTATGGCTACACCTTC. Protein product: CASSAHGDNFYGYTF.

This clone was recorded a few times. This chain links TRBV7-9 with TRBJ1-6, with D uncertain. This CDR3 comprises 15 residues. The V end was cut by 2 bases, the J end by 7 bases, with 12 bases between. Germline CDR1 is SEHNR and CDR2 is FQNEAQ (reference sequence). The CDR3 loop reads CASSLYRRTNSPLHF. The CDR3 DNA sequence: TGTGCCAGCAGCTTATATAGACGGACCAATTCACCCCTCCACTTT.

A few counts support this clone. The rearrangement joins TRBV7-2 to TRBJ2-2; D perhaps matches TRBD2 (5 bases). V was pared by 6 bases and J by 2 bases, with 10 bases between. This CDR3 is 14 amino acids long. Looked up from germline, CDR1 is SGHTA and CDR2 is FQGNSA. CDR3 residues: CASRIGRNTGELFF. Written as DNA, the CDR3 is TGTGCCAGCAGAATAGGGAGAAACACCGGGGAGCTGTTTTTT.

The rearrangement joins TRBV18 to TRBJ1-5; D gene ambiguous. The CDR3 spans 14 residues. Germline CDR1 is KGHSH and CDR2 is LQKENI. V was trimmed by 2 bases and J by 2 bases, leaving 7 bases between them. CDR3 sequence: CASSPTDRNQPQHF. In nucleotides, the CDR3 is TGTGCCAGCTCACCAACGGACCGCAATCAGCCCCAGCATTTT.

V usage is TRBV28 and J usage is TRBJ2-7; 8 nucleotides line up with TRBD2. V was clipped by 0 bases and J by 5 bases; unmatched bases: 6. This CDR3 spans 15 amino acids. CDR1 and CDR2 from the germline V gene are MDHEN and SYDVKM. The CDR3 DNA is TGTGCCAGCAGTTTATGGGGCGGGAGGTACCACGAGCAGTACTTC. This encodes CASSLWGGRYHEQYF.

This chain's CDR3 is CASSLSRAGTDTQYF. The CDR3 DNA follows: TGTGCCAGTAGTCTATCCCGGGCCGGCACAGATACGCAGTATTTT. The chain couples TRBV19 to TRBJ2-3; D is unclear. Germline V gives CDR1 LNHDA, CDR2 SQIVND (reference sequence). Trimming cost V 5 bases and J 1 base, with 13 bases left between them. The CDR3 loop spans 15 amino acids. Full variable domain (outside the CDR3, taken from reference TRBV19 and TRBJ2-3): DGGITQSPKYLFRKEGQNVTLSCEQNLNHDAMYWYRQDPGQGLRLIYYSQIVNDFQKGDIAEGYSVSREKKESFPLTVTSAQKNPTAFYLCASSLSRAGTDTQYFGPGTRLTVL.

The V call is TRBV19, the J call TRBJ1-3, with a possible D match to TRBD1 (6 bases). Trimming removed 10 bases at V and 0 bases at J, with 19 bases between. Looked up from germline, CDR1 is LNHDA and CDR2 is SQIVND (reference sequence). This CDR3 has 16 amino acids. The DNA of the CDR3 is TGTGCCACGCGAAAATACCTGGACAGCTCTGGAAACACCATATATTTT. It translates to CATRKYLDSSGNTIYF.

This chain uses TRBV28 with TRBJ2-7; TRBD1 matches 12 bases. J gave up 6 bases and V 2 bases, and 8 bases lay outside the gene matches. CDR3 size: 16 residues. CDR1 MDHEN and CDR2 SYDVKM come from the germline V gene. For the CDR3, the DNA is TGTGCCAGCAGTTTACGGTGGGACAGGGGGCAGGTCGAGCAGTACTTC. Residues: CASSLRWDRGQVEQYF.

The genes are TRBV15 and TRBJ1-6; D is unclear. The CDR3 spans 14 residues. The germline V and J ends were trimmed by 0 bases and 10 bases, with 10 bases remaining between them. Germline CDR1 and CDR2: LNHNV and YYDKDF (reference sequence). The CDR3 here is CATSRDLGGSPLHF. The CDR3 DNA follows: TGTGCCACCAGCAGAGATCTAGGAGGGTCACCCCTCCACTTT.

The chain links TRBV27 to TRBJ2-3; 13 nucleotides match TRBD2. CDR3 length: 19 residues. The junction had 16 bases not matched to a gene; V was cut back by 6 bases and J by 4 bases. Germline V CDR1 and CDR2: MNHEY, SMNVEV (reference sequence). CDR3 DNA: TGTGCCAGCAGGATAGACAGATACGGGACTAGCGGGATGGCAGATACGCAGTATTTT. It specifies CASRIDRYGTSGMADTQYF.

This chain links TRBV7-6 with TRBJ2-3; a weak D match, TRBD2 (6 bases). V gave up 6 bases and J gave up 0 bases, with 16 bases separating them. This CDR3 has 16 residues. Germline CDR1 reads SGHVS; CDR2 reads FNYEAQ. The CDR3 DNA sequence: TGTGCCAGCAGTCCTATGGGAGGATCTAGCACAGATACGCAGTATTTT. Protein product: CASSPMGGSSTDTQYF. Filled out from reference TRBV7-6 and TRBJ2-3, the complete variable domain reads GAGVSQSPRYKVTKRGQDVALRCDPISGHVSLYWYRQALGQGPEFLTYFNYEAQQDKSGLPNDRFSAERPEGSISTLTIQRTEQRDSAMYRCASSPMGGSSTDTQYFGPGTRLTVL.

This sequence joins TRBV28 and TRBJ1-3, with TRBD1 as a possible D gene (5 bases). Germline loops: CDR1 MDHEN, CDR2 SYDVKM. The CDR3 consists of 14 residues. V gave up 8 bases and J gave up 0 bases, with 11 bases separating them. This CDR3 is CASSQGSSGNTIYF. For the CDR3, the DNA is TGTGCCAGCTCCCAGGGAAGCTCTGGAAACACCATATATTTT.

The chain combines TRBV5-1 with TRBJ2-5; D unclear. Germline V gene sequence: CDR1 SGHRS, CDR2 YFSETQ. V was shortened by 4 bases and J by 1 base, with 5 bases between the two germline ends. This CDR3 comprises 12 residues. CDR3 nucleotide sequence: TGCGCCAGCAGCGCCTTCCAAGAGACCCAGTACTTC. Translation: CASSAFQETQYF. The complete variable domain, with remaining parts taken from reference TRBV5-1 and TRBJ2-5, reads KAGVTQTPRYLIKTRGQQVTLSCSPISGHRSVSWYQQTPGQGLQFLFEYFSETQRNKGNFPGRFSGRQFSNSRSEMNVSTLELGDSALYLCASSAFQETQYFGPGTRLLVL.

This clone was counted once. The rearrangement links TRBV5-1 to TRBJ2-7; TRBD1 matches at 7 bases. CDR1 is SGHRS and CDR2 is YFSETQ in the germline V gene. Unmatched junction bases numbered 7, after V lost 4 bases and J lost 3 bases. The CDR3 totals 14 residues. CDR3 amino acids: CASSADREGYEQYF. CDR3 coding DNA: TGCGCCAGCAGCGCTGACAGGGAAGGCTACGAGCAGTACTTC.

The chain is built from TRBV7-6 and TRBJ2-3; 8 positions match TRBD2. Trimming cost V 5 bases and J 5 bases; bases outside gene matches: 12. CDR1 is SGHVS and CDR2 is FNYEAQ in the germline V gene. This CDR3 contains 16 residues. The CDR3: CASSLEVGRGRDTQYF. In DNA form, the CDR3 reads TGTGCCAGCAGCCTGGAGGTCGGGAGGGGAAGAGATACGCAGTATTTT. Supplemented by reference TRBV7-6 and TRBJ2-3, the full variable domain reads GAGVSQSPRYKVTKRGQDVALRCDPISGHVSLYWYRQALGQGPEFLTYFNYEAQQDKSGLPNDRFSAERPEGSISTLTIQRTEQRDSAMYRCASSLEVGRGRDTQYFGPGTRLTVL.

This CDR3 is CASSLRTGQETQYF. In DNA, the CDR3 is TGTGCCAGCAGCTTACGGACAGGACAAGAGACCCAGTACTTC. This chain links TRBV7-9 with TRBJ2-5, with 7 bases identical to TRBD1. The CDR3 is 14 residues long. V trimming: 2 bases; J trimming: 2 bases; junction bases outside the gene matches: 2. Germline V gene sequence: CDR1 SEHNR, CDR2 FQNEAQ (reference sequence).

The V call is TRBV7-9, the J call TRBJ2-7; D remains unclear. CDR1 and CDR2 (germline): SEHNR, FQNEAQ (reference sequence). Trimming took off 3 bases at V and 5 bases at J, with 14 bases between the two ends. The CDR3 runs to 14 residues. The CDR3 protein is CASSLSGVSDEQYF. CDR3 nucleotides: TGTGCCAGCAGCTTGTCTGGAGTTTCCGACGAGCAGTACTTC.

V gene TRBV6-1 combines with J gene TRBJ1-2; 8 nucleotides agree with TRBD1. The CDR3 consists of 15 residues. Germline CDR1 and CDR2: MNHNS and SASEGT. The ends lost 4 bases at V and 4 bases at J; junction bases unmatched: 8. This CDR3 is CASSVGDRTFYGYTF. In nucleotides, the CDR3 is TGTGCCAGCAGTGTCGGGGACAGGACCTTCTATGGCTACACCTTC.